This TCR beta chain was sequenced in a study of CD8 T cells in Susac syndrome. Overall study: Patients with Susac syndrome were therapy-naive, on corticosteroids, or on intravenous immunoglobulin alone at the time that blood was drawn.

The germline gives CDR1 DFQATT, CDR2 SNEGSKA (reference sequence). The trim removed 3 bases at V and 6 bases at J, leaving 15 bases unmatched. The CDR3 runs to 16 residues. cDNA came from roughly 0.53 to 1 ug RNA primed by random hexamers. In TCRdb, the immunoSEQ multiplex PCR reads were re-called with MiXCR into one record per CDR3 protein. The sample holds fewer than 200,000 distinct CDR3 sequences, 90% to 95% seen once. The source is a human donor with Susac syndrome. The chain has TRBV20-1 and TRBJ2-3, with TRBD1 identical over 7 bases. The sample taken for sequencing was CD4+ T cells from PBMCs. The CDR3 reads CSASQWGTAKGDTQYF. In DNA, the CDR3 is TGCAGTGCTAGCCAGTGGGGGACAGCGAAAGGGGATACGCAGTATTTT.